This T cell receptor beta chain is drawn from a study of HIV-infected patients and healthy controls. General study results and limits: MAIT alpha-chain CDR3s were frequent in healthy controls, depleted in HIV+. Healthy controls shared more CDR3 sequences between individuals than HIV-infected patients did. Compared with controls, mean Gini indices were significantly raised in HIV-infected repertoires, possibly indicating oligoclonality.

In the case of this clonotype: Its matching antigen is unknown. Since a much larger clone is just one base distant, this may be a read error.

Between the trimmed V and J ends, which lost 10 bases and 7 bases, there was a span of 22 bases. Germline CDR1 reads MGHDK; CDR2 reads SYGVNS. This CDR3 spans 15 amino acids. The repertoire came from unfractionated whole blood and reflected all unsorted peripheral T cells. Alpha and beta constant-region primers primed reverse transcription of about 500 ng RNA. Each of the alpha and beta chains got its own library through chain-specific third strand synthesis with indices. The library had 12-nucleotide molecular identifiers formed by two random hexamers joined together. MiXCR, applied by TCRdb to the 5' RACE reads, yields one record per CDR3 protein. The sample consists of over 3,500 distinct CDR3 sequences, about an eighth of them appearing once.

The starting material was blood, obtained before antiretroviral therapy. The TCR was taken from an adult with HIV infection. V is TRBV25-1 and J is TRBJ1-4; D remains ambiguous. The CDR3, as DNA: TGTGCCACCGCGCCCTCACAGTGGGAAGGTGAAAAACTGTTTTTT. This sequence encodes CATAPSQWEGEKLFF.